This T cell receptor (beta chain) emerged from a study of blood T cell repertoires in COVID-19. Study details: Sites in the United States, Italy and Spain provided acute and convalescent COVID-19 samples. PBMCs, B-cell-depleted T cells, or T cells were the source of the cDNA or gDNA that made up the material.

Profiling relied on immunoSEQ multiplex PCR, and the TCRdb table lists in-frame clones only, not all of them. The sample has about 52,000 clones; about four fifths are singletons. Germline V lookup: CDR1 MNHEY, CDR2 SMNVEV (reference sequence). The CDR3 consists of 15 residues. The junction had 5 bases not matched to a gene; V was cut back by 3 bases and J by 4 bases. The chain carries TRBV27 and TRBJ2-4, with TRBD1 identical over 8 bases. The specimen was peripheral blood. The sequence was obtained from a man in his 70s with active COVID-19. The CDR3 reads CASSFLQGEKNIQYF. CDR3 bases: TGTGCCAGCAGTTTTCTACAGGGGGAGAAAAACATTCAGTACTTC.